This entry lists 24 T cell receptor beta chains sequenced from one sample in a study of CD8 T cells in ankylosing spondylitis. Whole-study findings and limits: Among TCR beta sequences, a motif of eight highly homologous variants appeared characteristic of ankylosing spondylitis blood.

Their recognized antigens are unknown. A single record per CDR3 protein comes from TCRdb applying MiXCR to the 5' RACE reads. The data hold about 420,000 distinct CDR3 sequences, with around 24% observed a single time. Sequenced material: blood, either unsorted or a sorted T cell fraction (not recorded which). The receptors derive from a male donor with ankylosing spondylitis.

This clonotype was found a few times. The CDR3 DNA reads TGCGCCAGCAGCTCACTGGAGGGCTACGAGCAGTACTTC. As protein: CASSSLEGYEQYF. The chain has TRBV5-1 and TRBJ2-7; tentative D call: TRBD2 (6 bases). V was clipped by 3 bases and J by 3 bases, with 10 bases between them. CDR1 is SGHRS, CDR2 YFSETQ, per germline. This CDR3 region has 13 residues.

Many counts were recorded for this clonotype. The chain employs TRBV12-3 or TRBV12-4 and TRBJ1-5; no clear D gene. The CDR3 spans 12 residues. V was shortened by 3 bases and J by 5 bases, with 5 bases between the two germline ends. CDR3 sequence reads: CASSFYDQPQHF. In nucleotides, the CDR3 is TGTGCCAGCAGTTTTTACGATCAGCCCCAGCATTTT.

This clonotype was counted at least ten times. The chain combines TRBV20-1 with TRBJ2-3; D gene unclear. CDR3 size: 14 residues. From germline, CDR1 is DFQATT and CDR2 SNEGSKA (reference sequence). V gave up 3 bases and J gave up 3 bases, with 13 bases separating them. The CDR3 region is CSASLGIMTDTQYF. The DNA for the CDR3 is TGCAGTGCTAGTTTGGGAATAATGACAGATACGCAGTATTTT.

This chain uses TRBV6-1 with TRBJ2-7; tentatively, D is TRBD1 (8 bases). This CDR3 has 14 residues. V was trimmed by 5 bases and J by 3 bases, leaving 14 bases between them. Germline CDR1 reads MNHNS; CDR2 reads SASEGT. The CDR3 sequence: CASSTGGDRYEQYF. In DNA form, the CDR3 reads TGTGCCAGCAGTACAGGGGGGGACCGCTACGAGCAGTACTTC.

The chain uses TRBV5-1 and TRBJ2-7; 13 nucleotides agree with TRBD2. After removal of 4 bases from V and 1 base from J, the junction contained 8 bases not matched to a gene. Germline CDR1 SGHRS, CDR2 YFSETQ. There are 17 residues in the CDR3. CDR3 protein: CASSRTSGSPNSYEQYF. CDR3 bases: TGCGCCAGCAGCCGGACTAGCGGGAGCCCTAATTCCTACGAGCAGTACTTC.

This clonotype was counted a few times. The chain links TRBV2 to TRBJ2-3; 7 positions match TRBD1. This CDR3 is built from 15 residues. Trimming at V came to 5 bases and at J to 1 base, leaving 6 bases not matched to a gene. Looked up from germline, CDR1 is SNHLY and CDR2 is FYNNEI. The chain's CDR3 is CASSIRQGGTDTQYF. CDR3 coding DNA: TGTGCCAGCAGTATAAGACAGGGAGGCACAGATACGCAGTATTTT.

V and J are TRBV7-9 and TRBJ2-7, with 7 bases identical to TRBD2. Germline loops: CDR1 SEHNR, CDR2 FQNEAQ (reference sequence). The trim removed 3 bases at V and 7 bases at J, leaving 6 bases unmatched. The CDR3 is 13 amino acids. This CDR3 reads CASSLGGEREQYF. CDR3 coding DNA: TGTGCCAGCAGCTTGGGAGGGGAACGGGAGCAGTACTTC.

This chain links TRBV4-1 with TRBJ2-1; D is undetermined. The CDR3 loop spans 17 amino acids. Germline-derived CDR1 and CDR2 are MGHRA and YSYEKL. Trimming pared 4 bases from V and 6 bases from J, leaving 22 bases between. CDR3 amino acids: CASSRSHKGLVPNEQFF. CDR3 nucleotide sequence: TGCGCCAGCAGCCGTAGTCACAAGGGTTTAGTTCCCAATGAGCAGTTCTTC.

This clonotype was seen a few times. The V call is TRBV6-6, the J call TRBJ1-6; D unresolved. The CDR3 has 13 amino acids. The germline V and J ends were trimmed by 9 bases and 7 bases, with 13 bases remaining between them. CDR1 and CDR2 from the germline V gene are MNHNY and SVGAGI (reference sequence). CDR3 coding DNA: TGTGCCAGTGGCGGAGGGCAGAATTCACCCCTCCACTTT. Amino acids: CASGGGQNSPLHF.

This clonotype has a handful of counts. This chain connects TRBV6-2 or TRBV6-3 to TRBJ1-5, with 7 positions matching TRBD1. This CDR3 spans 20 amino acids. CDR1 MNHEY and CDR2 SVGEGT come from the germline V gene. Losses at the gene ends were 0 bases for V and 0 bases for J; bases not matched to a gene: 14. This CDR3 is CASSYSTLHPGQLSNQPQHF. In nucleotides, the CDR3 is TGTGCCAGCAGTTACTCGACATTGCACCCGGGACAGCTTAGCAATCAGCCCCAGCATTTT.

The V call is TRBV7-9, the J call TRBJ1-2; no definite D call. Trimming took off 1 base at V and 8 bases at J, with 17 bases between the two ends. The CDR3 has 15 amino acids. Germline-derived CDR1 and CDR2 are SEHNR and FQNEAQ (reference sequence). The CDR3 loop is CASSLGPPMGKGYTF. In nucleotides, the CDR3 is TGTGCCAGCAGCTTAGGCCCCCCGATGGGGAAAGGCTACACCTTC.

This clonotype was detected a few times. Here the CDR3 reads CASSLASGRGYF. In nucleotides, the CDR3 is TGTGCCAGCAGCTTAGCTAGCGGCCGCGGGTATTTT. The gene calls are TRBV11-2 and TRBJ2-3; 7 bases fit TRBD2. CDR3 length equals 12 residues. V dropped 1 base and J dropped 14; count of bases not matched to a gene: 6. The germline CDR1 and CDR2 sequences are SGHAT and FQNNGV.

Points on this clonotype: A read error may account for a junction end that differs from germline. V and J are TRBV20-1 and TRBJ2-3; TRBD2 aligns across 11 bases. The length of the CDR3 is 15 residues. CDR1 and CDR2 from the germline V gene are DFQATT and SNEGSKA (reference sequence). The CDR3 DNA follows: TGCAGTGCTAGAGCTGCGACTAGCGGGAAGGATACGCAGGATTTT. This gives the protein CSARAATSGKDTQDF.

The rearrangement joins TRBV20-1 to TRBJ2-1, with unresolved D. V gave up 0 bases and J gave up 0 bases, with 9 bases separating them. CDR1 is DFQATT and CDR2 is SNEGSKA in the germline V gene (reference sequence). This CDR3 has 15 amino acids. CDR3 loop: CSARDRSRSYNEQFF. The CDR3 nucleotides are TGCAGTGCTAGAGATAGGAGTCGCTCCTACAATGAGCAGTTCTTC.

This clonotype was seen many times. V gene TRBV5-1 combines with J gene TRBJ1-5; no clear D gene. Trimming left V 4 bases short and J 2 bases short, with 10 bases between. The CDR3 totals 14 residues. CDR1 and CDR2 (germline): SGHRS, YFSETQ. In DNA form, the CDR3 reads TGCGCCAGCAGCCCCGGTTCGGGCAATCAGCCCCAGCATTTT. This codes for CASSPGSGNQPQHF.

This rearrangement joins TRBV12-3 or TRBV12-4 to TRBJ1-4, with D hard to call. Deletions cut 5 bases from V and 8 bases from J, with 12 bases between. The CDR3 is made up of 13 amino acids. The CDR3 sequence: CASSGPAGEKLFF. The CDR3 DNA sequence: TGTGCCAGCAGTGGTCCAGCCGGGGAAAAACTGTTTTTT.

This clonotype was seen a few times. This chain uses TRBV3-1 with TRBJ2-5; D is unresolved. Germline CDR1 reads LGHDT; CDR2 reads YNNKEL (reference sequence). The CDR3 sequence is 14 residues long. V dropped 1 base and J dropped 2 bases, with 8 bases sitting between them. The CDR3 DNA is TGTGCCAGCAGCCAAGTATTAGGACAAGAGACCCAGTACTTC. Residues: CASSQVLGQETQYF.

The V and J genes are TRBV11-2 and TRBJ2-7; TRBD2 aligns across 10 bases. V shed 0 bases, J shed 3 bases, and the junction held 8 bases outside the gene matches. Per the germline V gene, CDR1 is SGHAT and CDR2 is FQNNGV. The CDR3 loop spans 17 amino acids. The CDR3 here is CASSLDRTSGGGYEQYF. In DNA form, the CDR3 reads TGTGCCAGCAGCTTAGATCGGACTAGCGGAGGGGGCTACGAGCAGTACTTC.

The chain employs TRBV28 and TRBJ2-5; D remains ambiguous. V was shortened by 2 bases and J by 2 bases, with 12 bases between the two germline ends. This CDR3 is 15 amino acids long. The germline CDR1 and CDR2 sequences are MDHEN and SYDVKM. CDR3 in DNA: TGTGCCAGCAGTTTACTGCCGGCTAAACAAGAGACCCAGTACTTC. Its translation: CASSLLPAKQETQYF. Combining the CDR3 with reference TRBV28 and TRBJ2-5 gives the whole variable domain DVKVTQSSRYLVKRTGEKVFLECVQDMDHENMFWYRQDPGLGLRLIYFSYDVKMKEKGDIPEGYSVSREKKERFSLILESASTNQTSMYLCASSLLPAKQETQYFGPGTRLLVL.

This clonotype was detected a few times. The chain is built from TRBV4-1 and TRBJ2-1; 15 bases line up with TRBD2. J lost 4 bases, V lost 4 bases, and 8 bases had no gene match. Per germline, CDR1 MGHRA and CDR2 YSYEKL. The CDR3 loop spans 18 amino acids. The CDR3 DNA sequence: TGCGCCAGCAGCCTCGGGACTAGCGGGAGGATAGGTTACAATGAGCAGTTCTTC. It yields the protein CASSLGTSGRIGYNEQFF.

The table lists this clonotype with many counts. The rearrangement uses TRBV5-1 and TRBJ2-1; D remains ambiguous. The CDR3 loop spans 14 amino acids. CDR1 and CDR2 (germline): SGHRS, YFSETQ. The V end lost 0 bases, the J end lost 6 bases, and 10 bases lay between the germline ends. The CDR3 nucleotides read TGCGCCAGCAGCTTGGCCCGGGCGGCCAATGAGCAGTTCTTC. Its protein product is CASSLARAANEQFF.

This rearrangement joins TRBV7-9 to TRBJ2-7, with 14 bases fitting TRBD2. J lost 3 bases, V lost 5 bases, and 3 bases had no gene match. Germline CDR1 reads SEHNR; CDR2 reads FQNEAQ (reference sequence). This CDR3 contains 15 residues. The CDR3 is CASSEGTSGSYEQYF. The CDR3 region has the DNA TGTGCCAGCAGCGAAGGGACTAGCGGGAGCTACGAGCAGTACTTC.

The chain has TRBV12-3 or TRBV12-4 and TRBJ1-6; TRBD1 matches at 8 bases. This CDR3 is built from 15 residues. V shed 6 bases and J 8 bases; nucleotides not matched to a gene: 9. The CDR3 sequence is CASSIGQGDYSPLHF. The CDR3 DNA follows: TGTGCCAGCAGCATCGGACAGGGCGATTATTCACCCCTCCACTTT.

The V call is TRBV24-1, the J call TRBJ1-2, with 8 positions matching TRBD1. CDR3 length equals 15 residues. Germline V gives CDR1 KGHDR, CDR2 SFDVKD. V was pared by 2 bases and J by 2 bases, with 3 bases of the junction left unmatched. In DNA form, the CDR3 reads TGTGCCACCAGTGATTACAGGGGGGGGAACTATGGCTACACCTTC. Its translation is CATSDYRGGNYGYTF.